The following is a T cell receptor (beta chain) sequence with its context. Its antigen is currently unknown. Germline values: CDR1 SGHDN, CDR2 FVKESK. The V end lost 3 bases, the J end lost 5 bases, and 14 bases lay between the germline ends. The CDR3 has 15 amino acids. Reverse transcribing all isolated RNA meant expressed TCRB transcripts were sequenced. The protocol was immunoSEQ multiplex PCR, while the TCRdb copy is restricted to in-frame clones and leaves out a portion. The sample holds just over 450,000 clones, 30% seen once. The source of the sample is a study of beta chain features in type 1 diabetes. Study results and limitations: There was a moderate but significant shortening of TCRB CDR3s in all four CD4+ subsets of Type 1 diabetes patients. Patients and controls would be equally affected if PCR favored shorter templates.

Purity exceeding 95% was reached by all sorted populations. The clonotype was recovered from a man aged 18-30 years in good health. The sample was naive CD4+ T cells from blood. V and J are TRBV14 and TRBJ2-1, with D perhaps being TRBD1 or TRBD2 (5 bases each). The CDR3 DNA follows: TGTGCCAGCAGCCAGGCGAGAGGGGCGAACAATGAGCAGTTCTTC. Its protein is CASSQARGANNEQFF. Using reference TRBV14 and TRBJ2-1 for the parts outside the CDR3, the full variable domain is EAGVTQFPSHSVIEKGQTVTLRCDPISGHDNLYWYRRVMGKEIKFLLHFVKESKQDESGMPNNRFLAERTGGTYSTLKVQPAELEDSGVYFCASSQARGANNEQFFGPGTRLTVL.